The entry below gives a single T cell receptor beta chain sequence along with its context. The data were taken from a study of T-cell reconstitution after alpha-beta-depleted transplantation in children. The V end was cut by 5 bases, the J end by 8 bases, with 12 bases between. The CDR3 extends over 12 amino acids. Construction of the TCRbeta library involved unique molecular identifiers. TCRdb recomputed calls from the PCR reads with MiXCR, one row per CDR3 protein. This table has about 360,000 distinct CDR3 sequences, 10% to 15% appearing once. The sample in question was PBMCs, obtained from the stem cell graft. The source is a human donor who donated a stem cell graft to a child with Fanconi anemia. The V call is TRBV12-3 or TRBV12-4, the J call TRBJ1-1; a weak D match, TRBD1 (6 bases). In DNA form, the CDR3 reads TGTGCCAGCAGTCCACAGGGTTACGAAGCTTTCTTT. This encodes CASSPQGYEAFF.